The 19 T cell receptor beta chains given below trace back to one sample, sequenced in a study of blood T cell repertoires in COVID-19. Profiled with immunoSEQ multiplex PCR; TCRdb holds only in-frame clones, not every one. The repertoire includes 250,000 to 300,000 clones, approximately 83% of them detected once, and around 1.8% sits in the top ten. Sequenced material: PBMCs or T cells enriched from blood (not recorded which). The receptors here all came from a woman in her forties or fifties who had recovered from COVID-19.

This sequence joins TRBV5-1 and TRBJ1-2, with 7 bases that match TRBD1. Per germline, CDR1 SGHRS and CDR2 YFSETQ. J lost 4 bases, V lost 5 bases, and 11 bases had no gene match. The CDR3 is made up of 15 amino acids. CDR3 loop: CASSPHEGQIYGYTF. In nucleotides, the CDR3 is TGCGCCAGCAGTCCCCATGAGGGACAGATCTATGGCTACACCTTC.

The CDR3: CASSFSVAGELYEQYF. CDR3 nucleotide sequence: TGTGCCAGCAGCTTTTCCGTGGCCGGGGAGCTCTACGAGCAGTACTTC. V gene TRBV7-8 combines with J gene TRBJ2-7, with D perhaps TRBD2 (5 bases). There are 16 residues in the CDR3. The V end lost 3 bases, the J end lost 3 bases, and 18 bases lay between the germline ends. CDR1 is SGHVS and CDR2 is FQNEAQ in the germline V gene. The variable domain in full, completed from reference TRBV7-8 and TRBJ2-7, reads GAGVSQSPRYKVAKRGQDVALRCDPISGHVSLFWYQQALGQGPEFLTYFQNEAQLDKSGLPSDRFFAERPEGSVSTLKIQRTQQEDSAVYLCASSFSVAGELYEQYFGPGTRLTVT.

The chain couples TRBV28 to TRBJ2-7; D perhaps matches TRBD1 (6 bases). This CDR3 has 13 amino acids. The V gene lost 3 bases and the J gene lost 2 bases, with 8 bases spanning the gap. Germline CDR1 reads MDHEN; CDR2 reads SYDVKM. CDR3 nucleotide sequence: TGTGCCAGCAGTTTCACAGGGACCTACGAGCAGTACTTC. Translated: CASSFTGTYEQYF.

The chain links TRBV27 to TRBJ2-1; TRBD2 matches at 11 bases. With V trimmed by 2 bases and J by 10 bases, 7 bases remained unmatched. The CDR3 runs 15 residues. Germline CDR1 and CDR2: MNHEY and SMNVEV (reference sequence). The CDR3 is CASSLRALAGGEQFF. CDR3 sequence (DNA): TGTGCCAGCAGTTTAAGGGCTCTAGCGGGAGGCGAGCAGTTCTTC.

This rearrangement joins TRBV5-1 to TRBJ2-3, with TRBD2 as a possible D gene (6 bases). Germline V gene data show CDR1 as SGHRS and CDR2 as YFSETQ. This CDR3 has 14 residues. V lost 0 bases and J 7 bases, leaving 12 bases between the germline ends. The CDR3 spells CASSLGLVPNTQYF. Written as DNA, the CDR3 is TGCGCCAGCAGCTTGGGACTAGTCCCGAATACGCAGTATTTT.

This clone appeared a single time. The CDR3 DNA reads as TGTGCCAGCAGGGGGACCGGGACAGGGGTCTATGGCTACACCTTC. The encoded protein is CASRGTGTGVYGYTF. This chain connects TRBV27 to TRBJ1-2; 10 bases fit TRBD1. V gave up 6 bases and J gave up 4 bases; unmatched junction bases: 8. Per germline, CDR1 MNHEY and CDR2 SMNVEV (reference sequence). This CDR3 is 15 amino acids long.

The genes are TRBV6-1 and TRBJ1-5, with a tentative D call TRBD1 (5 bases). Germline CDR1 and CDR2: MNHNS and SASEGT. The CDR3 spans 15 residues. V lost 2 bases and J lost 6, with 14 bases in between. In DNA, the CDR3 is TGTGCCAGCAGTGAACCAGCAGGGAGGGCTCAGCCCCAGCATTTT. It codes for CASSEPAGRAQPQHF.

The rearrangement uses TRBV19 and TRBJ2-7; perhaps TRBD2 as D (6 bases). V shed 3 bases and J shed 2 bases, with 14 bases lying between them. Germline CDR1 and CDR2: LNHDA and SQIVND (reference sequence). This CDR3 has 15 amino acids. The chain's CDR3 is CASSIPGTAAYEQYF. The DNA of the CDR3 is TGTGCCAGTAGTATCCCTGGGACTGCGGCCTACGAGCAGTACTTC.

There are many counts of this clone. The V call is TRBV7-8, the J call TRBJ2-7; D possibly corresponds to TRBD1 (8 bases). Trimming left V 8 bases short and J 3 bases short, with 20 bases between. Germline CDR1 SGHVS, CDR2 FQNEAQ. The CDR3 extends over 15 amino acids. The CDR3 reads CASGRGGTGYYEQYF. The CDR3, as DNA: TGTGCCAGCGGGAGGGGGGGGACAGGATACTACGAGCAGTACTTC.

CDR3 protein: CASSALTGQADTQYF. The CDR3 nucleotides read TGTGCCAGCTCAGCACTTACAGGGCAGGCAGATACGCAGTATTTT. The J gene is TRBJ2-3, the V gene TRBV18; a possible D gene is TRBD1 (6 bases). V was trimmed by 5 bases and J by 4 bases, leaving 16 bases between them. CDR1 and CDR2 (germline): KGHSH, LQKENI. This CDR3 region has 15 residues.

This clone was seen only once. The chain joins TRBV6-5 to TRBJ2-1, with 7 bases matching TRBD2. The CDR3 is made up of 14 amino acids. The trim removed 7 bases at V and 3 bases at J, leaving 6 bases unmatched. Per germline, CDR1 MNHEY and CDR2 SVGAGI. The CDR3 region is CASKDGRSYNEQFF. Written as DNA, the CDR3 is TGTGCCAGCAAGGACGGGAGGAGCTACAATGAGCAGTTCTTC.

The V call is TRBV7-9, the J call TRBJ2-3; TRBD2 agrees at 8 bases. Germline-derived CDR1 and CDR2 are SEHNR and FQNEAQ (reference sequence). V lost 5 bases to trimming and J lost 3 bases; unmatched junction nucleotides: 13. There are 17 residues in the CDR3. The CDR3 sequence: CASSAPSGERETDTQYF. In DNA form, the CDR3 reads TGTGCCAGCAGCGCACCCTCGGGGGAGCGGGAGACAGATACGCAGTATTTT.

The chain couples TRBV10-3 to TRBJ2-7, with a tentative D call TRBD1 (5 bases). Trimming stripped 6 bases from V and 0 bases from J, with 12 bases between. Germline loops: CDR1 ENHRY, CDR2 SYGVKD. CDR3 length: 14 amino acids. The CDR3 is CAIRGPSDSYEQYF. The DNA for the CDR3 is TGTGCCATCAGGGGGCCTTCAGACTCCTACGAGCAGTACTTC.

V gene TRBV5-1 combines with J gene TRBJ1-3; 11 bases are shared with TRBD1. V was pared by 4 bases and J by 3 bases, with 3 bases of the junction left unmatched. Germline CDR1 is SGHRS and CDR2 is YFSETQ. This CDR3 spans 15 amino acids. Here the CDR3 DNA reads TGCGCCAGCAGCGGACAGGGGGCAGGTGGAAACACCATATATTTT. It codes for CASSGQGAGGNTIYF.

J is TRBJ2-3 and V is TRBV2; 8 bases are a match to TRBD2. V shed 8 bases, J shed 2 bases, and the junction held 6 bases outside the gene matches. CDR3 size: 14 residues. Germline CDR1 is SNHLY and CDR2 is FYNNEI. The CDR3, as DNA: TGTGCCAGCGGGCGGCGGGAGGTCACAGATACGCAGTATTTT. Its translation is CASGRREVTDTQYF.

The rearrangement uses TRBV5-1 and TRBJ2-1, with TRBD2 matching over 8 bases. The ends lost 4 bases at V and 4 bases at J; junction bases unmatched: 7. The CDR3 has 15 amino acids. Per the germline V gene, CDR1 is SGHRS and CDR2 is YFSETQ. The CDR3 here is CASSPTTSGYNEQFF. As DNA, the CDR3 is TGCGCCAGCAGCCCCACAACTAGCGGATACAATGAGCAGTTCTTC.

This clone appeared a few times. The chain uses TRBV29-1 and TRBJ2-5; the D gene is possibly TRBD1 (5 bases). Trimming took off 1 base at V and 5 bases at J, with 11 bases between the two ends. The germline V gene has CDR1 SQVTM and CDR2 ANQGSEA. This CDR3 spans 13 amino acids. The CDR3 region has the DNA TGCAGCGTTGAAGGACAGCTAGGGGAGACCCAGTACTTC. As protein: CSVEGQLGETQYF.

The chain joins TRBV28 to TRBJ2-5; D might be TRBD2 (6 bases). Trimming removed 3 bases at V and 5 bases at J, with 13 bases between. The CDR3 spans 14 residues. The V gene's germline CDR1 is MDHEN and CDR2 SYDVKM. The CDR3 sequence is CASSFFGGWETQYF. The DNA for the CDR3 is TGTGCCAGCAGTTTTTTCGGGGGTTGGGAGACCCAGTACTTC.

The V gene is TRBV6-5, the J gene TRBJ1-2; unclear D gene. Looked up from germline, CDR1 is MNHEY and CDR2 is SVGAGI. The length of the CDR3 is 15 residues. V lost 3 bases and J lost 6, with 17 bases in between. This chain's CDR3 is CASSYGLYGSNGYTF. DNA of the CDR3: TGTGCCAGCAGTTATGGGCTATATGGAAGTAATGGCTACACCTTC.